This TCR beta chain is from a study of tumor and adjacent non-tumor tissue in lung cancer. On the study more broadly: The patients, some ten men and about 5 women, were 31 to 76 with stage I to III disease.

TCRbeta libraries were built with three rounds of nested PCR, modified from ARM-PCR. TCRdb analysed the multiplex PCR reads with MiXCR anew, one entry per CDR3 protein. Altogether 50,000 or so distinct CDR3 sequences are present, 74% being singletons, with the ten largest covering approximately 23%. Study observations and caveats: Patients with more diverse tumor TCRs had worse survival.

With 0 bases clipped from V and 6 bases from J, the junction kept 9 bases outside the gene matches. The CDR3 has 17 residues. CDR1 and CDR2 from the germline V gene are SGHRS and YFSETQ. This clonotype turned up a few times. Its antigen is not known. This sample's RNA came from whole unsorted tissue. This non-tumor lung sample came from over 3 cm beyond the tumor edge. Donors were chemotherapy-naive, newly diagnosed lung cancer surgical patients in China, August–late 2014. The chain couples TRBV5-1 to TRBJ2-3; 11 bases agree with TRBD1. The TCR sequence derives from a woman in her sixties or seventies with non-small cell lung cancer. The sequencing sample was made of distant non-tumor lung tissue. CDR3 coding DNA: TGCGCCAGCAGCTTGGCTCCCGGGACAGGGGGGGCGGATACGCAGTATTTT. This gives the protein CASSLAPGTGGADTQYF.